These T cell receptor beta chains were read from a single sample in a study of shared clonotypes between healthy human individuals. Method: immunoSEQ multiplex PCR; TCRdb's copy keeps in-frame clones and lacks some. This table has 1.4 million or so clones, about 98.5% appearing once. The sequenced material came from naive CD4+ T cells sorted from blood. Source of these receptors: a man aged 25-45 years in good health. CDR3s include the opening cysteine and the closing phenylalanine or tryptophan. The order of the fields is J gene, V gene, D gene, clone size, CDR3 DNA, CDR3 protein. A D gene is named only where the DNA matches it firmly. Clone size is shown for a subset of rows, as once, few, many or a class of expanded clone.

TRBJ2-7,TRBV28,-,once,TGTGCCAGCAGTTTATCGATCTTGGAGCAGTACTTC,CASSLSILEQYF
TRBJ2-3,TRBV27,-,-,TGTGCCAGCAGTTTTTACGGAGACACAGATACGCAGTATTTT,CASSFYGDTDTQYF
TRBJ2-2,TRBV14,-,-,TGTGCCAGCAGCCGCCAGGCGGCCGGGGAGCTGTTTTTT,CASSRQAAGELFF
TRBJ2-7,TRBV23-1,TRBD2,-,TGCGCCAGCAGTCTAAGGTGGAGACTAGCGGGGGGGAACTACGAGCAGTACTTC,CASSLRWRLAGGNYEQYF
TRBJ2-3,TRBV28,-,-,TGTGCCAGCAGCAGAATAGCGTCGGTAGGGGCAGATACGCAGTATTTT,CASSRIASVGADTQYF
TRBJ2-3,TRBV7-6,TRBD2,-,TGTGCCAGCAGCTTATTAGCGGGAGGCACAGATACGCAGTATTTT,CASSLLAGGTDTQYF
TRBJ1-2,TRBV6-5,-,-,TGTGCCAGCAGAGGCGACACCAGAAACTATGGCTACACCTTC,CASRGDTRNYGYTF
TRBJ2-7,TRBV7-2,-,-,TGTGCCAGCAGCTTAGCGATGCTCTACGAGCAGTACTTC,CASSLAMLYEQYF
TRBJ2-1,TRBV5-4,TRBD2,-,TGTGCCAGCAGCGAACGGGATGGACTAGCTGGGTCGAAGTTCTTC,CASSERDGLAGSKFF
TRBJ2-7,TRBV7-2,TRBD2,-,TGTGCCAGCAGCTCAAGGGGTGGGCCGGGACTAGTCTCCTACGAGCAGTACTTC,CASSSRGGPGLVSYEQYF
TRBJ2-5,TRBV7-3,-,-,TGTGCCAGCAGCTTAAGTGGAGGAGGGGGCCGGGAGACCCAGTACTTC,CASSLSGGGGRETQYF
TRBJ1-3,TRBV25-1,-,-,TGTGCCAGCGGTAACTCTGGAAACACCATATATTTT,CASGNSGNTIYF
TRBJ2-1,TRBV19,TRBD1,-,TGTGCCAGTAGTGACTTGGGACAGAGACAGGCCGATGAGCAGTTCTTC,CASSDLGQRQADEQFF
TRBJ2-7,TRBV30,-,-,TGTGCCTGGAGTGTAGCCCCGGCATCCTACGAGCAGTACTTC,CAWSVAPASYEQYF
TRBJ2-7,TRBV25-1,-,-,TGTGCCAGCATTGGGGACTCCTACGAGCAGTACTTC,CASIGDSYEQYF
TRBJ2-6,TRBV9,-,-,TGTGCCAGCAGCGGACATACAGGGCTTTCTGGGGCCAACGTCCTGACTTTC,CASSGHTGLSGANVLTF
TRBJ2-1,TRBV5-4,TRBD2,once,TGTGCCAGCAGCGAGACTAGCGGGAAGGGTGAGCAGTTCTTC,CASSETSGKGEQFF
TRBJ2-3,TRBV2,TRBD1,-,TGTGCCAGCAGGGGGGGACAGGGTTTTTCGAGAAGTGGCACAGATACGCAGTATTTT,CASRGGQGFSRSGTDTQYF
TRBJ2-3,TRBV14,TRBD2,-,TGTGCCAGCAGCCAAGGACTAGCGGGGAACACAGATACGCAGTATTTT,CASSQGLAGNTDTQYF
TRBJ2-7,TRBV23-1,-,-,TGCGCCAGCAGCCAAATCCCGACCGAGTATCTAGAGTCTTACGAGCAGTACTTC,CASSQIPTEYLESYEQYF
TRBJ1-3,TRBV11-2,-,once,TGTGCCAGCAGCGTTGGACGGCAGATCTCTGGAAACACCATATATTTT,CASSVGRQISGNTIYF
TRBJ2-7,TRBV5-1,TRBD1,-,TGCGCCAGCAGCTTAGGGACAGGGATCTACGAGCAGTACTTC,CASSLGTGIYEQYF
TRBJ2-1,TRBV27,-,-,TGTGCCAGCAGTCCCCGGGGTAGCGGAAACAATGAGCAGTTCTTC,CASSPRGSGNNEQFF
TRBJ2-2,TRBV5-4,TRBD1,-,TGTGCCAGCAGCCCAGCCGGGACAGGGGGCTCCGGGGAGCTGTTTTTT,CASSPAGTGGSGELFF
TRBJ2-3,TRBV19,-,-,TGTGCCAGTGGCAGACAGGTCGGGACAGATACGCAGTATTTT,CASGRQVGTDTQYF
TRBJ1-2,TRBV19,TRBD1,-,TGTGCCAGTACCGATCAGGGGGTCCGAGGGTATGGCTACACCTTC,CASTDQGVRGYGYTF
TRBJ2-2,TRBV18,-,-,TGTGCCAGCTCACCGATTGGGACGGGCGGGGAGCTGTTTTTT,CASSPIGTGGELFF
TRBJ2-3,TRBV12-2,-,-,TGTGCAAGTCGCTTAGTCTCGCGGGAGAGTTACACAGATACGCAGTATTTT,CASRLVSRESYTDTQYF
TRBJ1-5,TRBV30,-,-,TGTGCCTGGAGTGTTCGGACCCCCAGGAATCAGCCCCAGCATTTT,CAWSVRTPRNQPQHF
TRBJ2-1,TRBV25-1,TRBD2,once,TGTGCCAGCAGTGAAACCCTATTAGCGGGAGAGTCCTACAATGAGCAGTTCTTC,CASSETLLAGESYNEQFF
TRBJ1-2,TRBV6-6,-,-,TGTGCCAGCGGTCGGGGGGGTGGCTACACCTTC,CASGRGGGYTF
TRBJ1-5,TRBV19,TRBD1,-,TGTGCCAGTAGCTTGGGACAGGGTGGCCACAAAAGCAATCAGCCCCAGCATTTT,CASSLGQGGHKSNQPQHF
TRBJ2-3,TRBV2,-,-,TGTGCCAGCAGGGCGGCCTACACAGATACGCAGTATTTT,CASRAAYTDTQYF
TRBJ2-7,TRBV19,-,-,TGTGCCAGTAGTACAGGGAGGTCCTACGAGCAGTACTTC,CASSTGRSYEQYF
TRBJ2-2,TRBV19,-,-,TGTGCCAGTAGCTCCGAAGTCTTCTCCGCAGTCACCGGGGAGCTGTTTTTT,CASSSEVFSAVTGELFF
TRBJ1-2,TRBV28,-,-,TGTGCCAGCAGTTTATATATCGGGCAGCAAGACTATGGCTACACCTTC,CASSLYIGQQDYGYTF
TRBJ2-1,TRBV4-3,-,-,TGCGCCAGCAGCCCCGGTCACTCAACGGGGCGGAATGAGCAGTTCTTC,CASSPGHSTGRNEQFF
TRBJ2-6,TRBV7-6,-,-,TGTGCCGCTAGCGTAGCTGGGGCCAACGTCCTGACTTTC,CAASVAGANVLTF
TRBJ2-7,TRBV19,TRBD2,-,TGTGCCAGTAGTGTTATAGCGGGGCGATACTACGAGCAGTACTTC,CASSVIAGRYYEQYF
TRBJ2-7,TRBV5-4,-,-,TGTGCCAGCAGCTTACGAAGGGACCCGTACTACGAGCAGTACTTC,CASSLRRDPYYEQYF
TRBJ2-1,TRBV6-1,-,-,TGTGCCAGCACCCAACGGGCTAGCGACTACAATGAGCAGTTCTTC,CASTQRASDYNEQFF
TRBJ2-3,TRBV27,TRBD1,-,TGTGCCAGCAGACATCGAGGGACAGGCACAGATACGCAGTATTTT,CASRHRGTGTDTQYF
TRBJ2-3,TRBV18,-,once,TGTGCCAGCTCACCACCGGCACGGCAGAACCTAGGTACGCAGTATTTT,CASSPPARQNLGTQYF
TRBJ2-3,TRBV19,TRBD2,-,TGTGCCAGTAGCAAGGGACTAGCAGTTAGCACAGATACGCAGTATTTT,CASSKGLAVSTDTQYF
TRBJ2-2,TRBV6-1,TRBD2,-,TGTGCCAGCAGTGCCCCTGGGTCGGGACTAGCGGTCCCCGGGGAGCTGTTTTTT,CASSAPGSGLAVPGELFF
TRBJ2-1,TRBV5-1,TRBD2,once,TGCGCCAGCAGCTTCTTAGCGGGAGCGCATGAGCAGTTCTTC,CASSFLAGAHEQFF
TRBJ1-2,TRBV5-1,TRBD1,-,TGCGCCAGCAGCCGAGCTGGGACAGGGGGCGGTAAGGACTATGGCTACACCTTC,CASSRAGTGGGKDYGYTF
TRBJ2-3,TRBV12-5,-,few,TGTGCTAGTGGTTTGAGGGATACGCAGTATTTT,CASGLRDTQYF
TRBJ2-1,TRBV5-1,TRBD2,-,TGCGCCAGCAGCCCGATCGGGGGGAGCTACAATGAGCAGTTCTTC,CASSPIGGSYNEQFF
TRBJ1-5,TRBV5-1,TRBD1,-,TGCGCCAGCAGCCCCGGTGGACAGGAGAGCAATCAGCCCCAGCATTTT,CASSPGGQESNQPQHF
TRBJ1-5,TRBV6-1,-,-,TGTGCCAGCAGTGAAGCGCTTCAATGGGGGGTGGTTAGTCAGCCCCAGCATTTT,CASSEALQWGVVSQPQHF
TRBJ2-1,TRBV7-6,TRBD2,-,TGTGCCAGCAGCTTAGCGCAGGGCGGGAGGGCGGTTATTACCTACAATGAGCAGTTCTTC,CASSLAQGGRAVITYNEQFF
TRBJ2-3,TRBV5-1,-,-,TGCGCCAGCAGCTTGCATCTGGGGGTGTCCACAGATACGCAGTATTTT,CASSLHLGVSTDTQYF
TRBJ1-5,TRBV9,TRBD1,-,TGTGCCAGCAGCGTAGGGACAGGGGACCAGCCCCAGCATTTT,CASSVGTGDQPQHF
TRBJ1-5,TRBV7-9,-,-,TGTGCCAGCAGCCATGGGGCAGCATGGGGTCAGCCCCAGCATTTT,CASSHGAAWGQPQHF
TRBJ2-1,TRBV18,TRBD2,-,TGTGCCAGCTCACCACCGGGCGCTAGCGGGATAGATGAGCAGTTCTTC,CASSPPGASGIDEQFF